These T cell receptor beta chains were read from a single sample in a study of Graves' ophthalmopathy and Graves' hyperthyroidism. MiXCR, applied by TCRdb to the multiplex PCR reads, yields one record per CDR3 protein. The sample contains approximately 1.2 million distinct CDR3 sequences, about 40% of which appear only once. The specimen sequenced was peripheral blood or thyroid tissue (not recorded which). The receptors shown here come from an adult man with Graves' hyperthyroidism. Each CDR3 is given with its conserved first and last residue. The D gene is left open where the match is weak. Clone size is stated in some rows and not others, as once, few, many or a class when expanded.

V	J	size	D	DNA	CDR3
TRBV29-1	TRBJ1-2	many	-	TGCAGCGTTCCAGGGTCTGGCTACACCTTC	CSVPGSGYTF
TRBV7-3	TRBJ1-4	-	TRBD1	TGCGCCAGCAGCCAAGTCTTGGGGGACAGCCCCAATGAAAAACTGTTTTTT	CASSQVLGDSPNEKLFF
TRBV10-3	TRBJ2-7	-	TRBD2	TGTGCCAGCAGTGATCTAGCGGGGGGGCGTGGCGAGCAGTACTTC	CASSDLAGGRGEQYF
TRBV12-3/TRBV12-4	TRBJ1-5	many	TRBD1	TGTGCCAGCAGGCGTGACAGGGGCAATCAGCCCCAGCATTTT	CASRRDRGNQPQHF
TRBV7-8	TRBJ2-7	-	-	TGTGCCAGCAGCAAGGGACGGGTTTCCTACGAGCAGTACTTC	CASSKGRVSYEQYF
TRBV20-1	TRBJ2-2	-	TRBD1	TGCAGTGCTAGAGTACAGGGGGCCTCCTTATATGTCGGGGAGCTGTTTTTT	CSARVQGASLYVGELFF
TRBV9	TRBJ2-7	many	-	TGTGCCAGCAGCGTAGCTGCCACTTCCTACGAGCAGTACTTC	CASSVAATSYEQYF
TRBV19	TRBJ1-2	-	TRBD1	TGTGCCAGTGGGGACAGGGGAGTCGGCTACACCTTC	CASGDRGVGYTF
TRBV2	TRBJ1-1	-	-	TGTGCCAGCCGTATGCCGGGTTCAGGTGAAGCTTTCTTT	CASRMPGSGEAFF
TRBV3-1	TRBJ1-6	-	-	TGTGCCAGCAGCCAAGACGGGAACAGAAATTCACCCCTCCACTTT	CASSQDGNRNSPLHF
TRBV7-9	TRBJ2-5	-	-	TGTGCCAGCAGCCGTCGGGCTAGTGCAGAGACCCAGTACTTC	CASSRRASAETQYF
TRBV6-2/TRBV6-3	TRBJ2-7	many	TRBD2	TGTGCCACCCAACGGGAGGTCGGCTACGAGCAGTACTTC	CATQREVGYEQYF
TRBV6-2/TRBV6-3	TRBJ2-5	-	TRBD1	TGTGCCAGCAGTTACCGACAGGGTTATATGGAGACCCAGTACTTC	CASSYRQGYMETQYF
TRBV2	TRBJ1-5	few	TRBD1	TGTGCCAGCAGTTACGTGGGCAGGGGGGATCAGCCCCAGCATTTT	CASSYVGRGDQPQHF
TRBV29-1	TRBJ1-2	-	-	TGCAGTGAAGCGACAGCTAACTATGGCTACACCTTC	CSEATANYGYTF
TRBV29-1	TRBJ1-1	once	-	TGCAGCGTTGTCGGACACACTGAAGCTTCCTTT	CSVVGHTEASF
TRBV29-1	TRBJ2-5	-	TRBD2	TGCAGCGTTGTTGGAGCGGGGGGGCCGGCGGAGACCCAGTACTTC	CSVVGAGGPAETQYF
TRBV7-6	TRBJ2-5	many	-	TGTGCCAGCAGCTTAGTTCGATGGGAGACCCAGTACTTC	CASSLVRWETQYF
TRBV29-1	TRBJ1-2	few	TRBD1	TGCAGCGTTGGGATGACAGGGGGGAACTATGGCTACACCTTC	CSVGMTGGNYGYTF
TRBV15	TRBJ1-5	-	-	TGTGCCACCAGCAGAATGTGGTGGGTACGTCAGCCCCAGCATTTT	CATSRMWWVRQPQHF
TRBV11-2	TRBJ2-2	few	-	TGTGCCAGCAGCTTACCCTTTAGGGGTTCGGGCACCGGGGAGCTGTTTTTT	CASSLPFRGSGTGELFF
TRBV6-6	TRBJ2-5	few	-	TGTGCCAGCGAGTTACGACAAACCCGAGGAGGAGAGACCCAGTACTTC	CASELRQTRGGETQYF
TRBV12-5	TRBJ2-5	-	-	TGTGCTAGTGGGAATTGGAGTCCCTGGTACTTC	CASGNWSPWYF
TRBV7-2	TRBJ1-4	many	-	TGTGCCAGCTCCAAAGGGGGAGGGGGTGAAAAACTGTTTTTT	CASSKGGGGEKLFF
TRBV19	TRBJ1-6	-	TRBD1	TGTGCCAGTAGTATAGAGACAGGGAGGATGGCTTCACCCCTCCACTTT	CASSIETGRMASPLHF
TRBV5-1	TRBJ2-7	-	-	TGCGCCAGCAGCCCGTGGACAGCCTACGAGCAGTACTTC	CASSPWTAYEQYF
TRBV9	TRBJ2-2	many	-	TGTGCCAGCAGTGAGGGCGGGACCGGGGAGCTGTTTTTT	CASSEGGTGELFF
TRBV19	TRBJ2-7	-	TRBD1	TGTGCCAGTAGTAATTCGCCGGGACAGGGAAACGAGCAGTACTTC	CASSNSPGQGNEQYF